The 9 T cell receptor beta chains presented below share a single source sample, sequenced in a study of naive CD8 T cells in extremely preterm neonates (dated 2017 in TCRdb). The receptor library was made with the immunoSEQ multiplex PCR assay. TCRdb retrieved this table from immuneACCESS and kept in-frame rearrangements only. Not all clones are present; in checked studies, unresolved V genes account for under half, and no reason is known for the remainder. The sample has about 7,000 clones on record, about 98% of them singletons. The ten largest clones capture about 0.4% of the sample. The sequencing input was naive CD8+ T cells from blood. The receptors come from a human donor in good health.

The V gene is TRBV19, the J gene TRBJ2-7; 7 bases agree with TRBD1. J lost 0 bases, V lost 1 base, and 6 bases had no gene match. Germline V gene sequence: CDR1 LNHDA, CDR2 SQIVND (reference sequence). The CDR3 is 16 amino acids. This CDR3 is CASSIALTGLSYEQYF. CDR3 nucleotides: TGTGCCAGTAGTATAGCTCTGACAGGGCTCTCCTACGAGCAGTACTTC.

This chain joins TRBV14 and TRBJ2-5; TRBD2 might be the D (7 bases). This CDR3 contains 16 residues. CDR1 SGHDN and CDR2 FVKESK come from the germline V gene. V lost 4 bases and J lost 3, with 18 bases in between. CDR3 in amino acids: CASSLPSRGAKETQYF. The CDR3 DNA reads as TGTGCCAGCAGCCTCCCAAGTCGGGGGGCGAAAGAGACCCAGTACTTC.

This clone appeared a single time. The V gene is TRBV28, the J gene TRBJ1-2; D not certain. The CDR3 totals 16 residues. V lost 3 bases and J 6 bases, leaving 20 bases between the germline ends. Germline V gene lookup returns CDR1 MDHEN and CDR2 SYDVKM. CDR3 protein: CASSFHLTRPADGYTF. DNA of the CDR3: TGTGCCAGCAGTTTCCATCTCACACGGCCGGCGGATGGCTACACCTTC.

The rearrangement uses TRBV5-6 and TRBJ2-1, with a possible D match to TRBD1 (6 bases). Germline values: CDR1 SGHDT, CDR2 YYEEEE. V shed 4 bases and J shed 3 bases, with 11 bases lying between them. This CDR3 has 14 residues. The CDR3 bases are TGTGCCAGCAGCCTCTTACAGGGCTACAATGAGCAGTTCTTC. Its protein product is CASSLLQGYNEQFF.

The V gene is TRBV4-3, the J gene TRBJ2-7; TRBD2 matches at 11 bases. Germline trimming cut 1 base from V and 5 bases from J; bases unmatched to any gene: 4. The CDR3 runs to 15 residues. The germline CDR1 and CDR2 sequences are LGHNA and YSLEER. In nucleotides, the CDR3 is TGCGCCAGCAGCCAAGTTAGCGGGGGGGTAAACGAGCAGTACTTC. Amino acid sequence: CASSQVSGGVNEQYF.

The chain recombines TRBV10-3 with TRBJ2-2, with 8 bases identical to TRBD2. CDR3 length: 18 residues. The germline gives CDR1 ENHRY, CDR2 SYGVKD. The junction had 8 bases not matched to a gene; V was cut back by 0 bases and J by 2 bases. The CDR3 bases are TGTGCCATCAGTGAGTCTAAACTAGCGGAACCCAACACCGGGGAGCTGTTTTTT. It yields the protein CAISESKLAEPNTGELFF.

The chain's CDR3 is CASSQDRSQETQYF. CDR3 bases: TGCGCCAGCAGCCAGGACAGATCCCAAGAGACCCAGTACTTC. This chain joins TRBV4-3 and TRBJ2-5; TRBD1 might be the D (6 bases). Deletions cut 3 bases from V and 1 base from J, with 9 bases between. Germline V gives CDR1 LGHNA, CDR2 YSLEER. CDR3 size: 14 residues.

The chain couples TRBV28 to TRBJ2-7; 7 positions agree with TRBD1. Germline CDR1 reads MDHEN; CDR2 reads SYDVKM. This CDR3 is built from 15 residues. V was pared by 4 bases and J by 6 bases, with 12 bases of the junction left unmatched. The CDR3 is CASSSYSDRVFEQYF. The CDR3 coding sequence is TGTGCCAGCAGTTCTTATTCCGACAGGGTGTTCGAGCAGTACTTC. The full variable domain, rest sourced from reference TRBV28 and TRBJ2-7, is DVKVTQSSRYLVKRTGEKVFLECVQDMDHENMFWYRQDPGLGLRLIYFSYDVKMKEKGDIPEGYSVSREKKERFSLILESASTNQTSMYLCASSSYSDRVFEQYFGPGTRLTVT.

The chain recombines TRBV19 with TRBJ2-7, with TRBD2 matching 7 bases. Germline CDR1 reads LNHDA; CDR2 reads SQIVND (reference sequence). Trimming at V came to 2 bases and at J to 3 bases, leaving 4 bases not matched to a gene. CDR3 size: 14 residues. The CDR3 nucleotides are TGTGCCAGTAGTATATCTCTAGCGGTCTACGAGCAGTACTTC. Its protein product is CASSISLAVYEQYF.